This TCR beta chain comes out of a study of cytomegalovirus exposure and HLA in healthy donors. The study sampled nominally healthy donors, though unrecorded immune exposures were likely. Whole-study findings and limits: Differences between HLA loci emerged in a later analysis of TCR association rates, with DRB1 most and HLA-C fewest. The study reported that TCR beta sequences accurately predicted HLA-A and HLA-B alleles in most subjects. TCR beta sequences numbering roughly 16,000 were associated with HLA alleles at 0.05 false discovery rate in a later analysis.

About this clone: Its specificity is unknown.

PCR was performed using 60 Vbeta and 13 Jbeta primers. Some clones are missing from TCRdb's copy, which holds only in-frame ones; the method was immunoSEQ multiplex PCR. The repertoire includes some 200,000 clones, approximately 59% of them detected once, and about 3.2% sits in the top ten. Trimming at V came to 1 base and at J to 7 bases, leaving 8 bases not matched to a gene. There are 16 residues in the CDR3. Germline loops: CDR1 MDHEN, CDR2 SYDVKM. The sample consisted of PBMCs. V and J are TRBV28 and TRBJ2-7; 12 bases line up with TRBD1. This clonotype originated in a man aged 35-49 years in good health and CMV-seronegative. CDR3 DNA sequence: TGTGCCAGCAGTTTATTGTGGGGACAGGGGGCGGGGGAGCAGTACTTC. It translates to CASSLLWGQGAGEQYF.